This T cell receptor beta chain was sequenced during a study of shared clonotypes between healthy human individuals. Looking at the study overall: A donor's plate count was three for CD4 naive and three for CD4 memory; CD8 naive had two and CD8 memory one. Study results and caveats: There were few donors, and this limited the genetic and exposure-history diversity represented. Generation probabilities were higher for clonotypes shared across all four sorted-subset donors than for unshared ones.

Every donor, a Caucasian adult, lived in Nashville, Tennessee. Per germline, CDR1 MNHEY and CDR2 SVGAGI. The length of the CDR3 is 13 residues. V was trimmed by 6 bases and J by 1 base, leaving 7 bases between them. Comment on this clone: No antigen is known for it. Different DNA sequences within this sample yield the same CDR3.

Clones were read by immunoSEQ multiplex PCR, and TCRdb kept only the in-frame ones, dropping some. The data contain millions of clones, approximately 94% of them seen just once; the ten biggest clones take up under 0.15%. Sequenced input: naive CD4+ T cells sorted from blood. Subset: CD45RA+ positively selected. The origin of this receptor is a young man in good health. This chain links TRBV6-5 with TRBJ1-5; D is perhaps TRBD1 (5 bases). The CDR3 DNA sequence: TGTGCCAGCAGCAGGGACAGCAATCAGCCCCAGCATTTT. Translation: CASSRDSNQPQHF.